The 29 T cell receptor beta chains reported below all come from one sample, sequenced in a study of post-analysis software for immune sequencing data (dated by TCRdb to 2015 to 2017). Results and caveats for the whole study, not just this receptor: Significantly higher frequencies in patients than in controls were found for about five TRBV segments, including TRBV5-6, TRBV5-1 and TRBV20-1.

Receptor amplification or capture employed PCR. Sequencer: Illumina HiSeq 2500. To reduce PCR and sequencing biases, unique molecular identifiers were built into the TCR beta cDNA libraries. TCRdb passed the public sequencing reads through fastp at Q25 and MiXCR, retaining productive beta sequences. For every CDR3 protein sequence, its rows merge into one entry that carries the most common genes and DNA. For this sample the table gives about 460,000 distinct CDR3 sequences, of which over 35% were detected only once. The ten largest make up 9.5% to 13% of the sample. Their antigen targets remain unknown. The material sequenced was blood. These receptors were collected from a girl aged 5-17 years with multiple sclerosis.

The rearrangement joins TRBV5-1 to TRBJ2-3, with D uncertain. The CDR3 sequence is 16 residues long. Germline loops: CDR1 SGHRS, CDR2 YFSETQ. Trimming shortened V by 2 bases and J by 8 bases, and 21 bases separated the two germline ends. CDR3 protein: CASSFVGPRVAGTQYF. The CDR3 DNA follows: TGCGCCAGCAGCTTTGTGGGTCCTAGGGTCGCAGGTACGCAGTATTTT.

This clonotype was found a few times. Relative to the germline gene, one junction end is altered; a read error may explain this. This chain links TRBV10-3 with TRBJ2-6, with TRBD2 as a possible D gene (6 bases). The CDR3 spans 16 residues. Germline V lookup: CDR1 ENHRY, CDR2 SYGVKD. In nucleotides, the CDR3 is TGTGCCATCAGGGAGTCGGGGGTGTCTGTGGCCAACGTCCTGACTTTC. Its protein is CAIRESGVSVANVLTF.

The chain carries TRBV7-6 and TRBJ2-1, with 10 bases identical to TRBD2. Unmatched junction bases numbered 7, after V lost 2 bases and J lost 0 bases. Per germline, CDR1 SGHVS and CDR2 FNYEAQ. This CDR3 has 18 residues. Here the CDR3 DNA reads TGTGCCAGCAGCTTAATCCTGTCTAGCGGGGGCTCCTACAATGAGCAGTTCTTC. It codes for CASSLILSSGGSYNEQFF.

This clonotype appeared a single time. The chain carries TRBV20-1 and TRBJ1-1, with 12 bases that match TRBD1. Germline V gives CDR1 DFQATT, CDR2 SNEGSKA (reference sequence). The CDR3 extends over 16 amino acids. V lost 3 bases to trimming and J lost 1 base; unmatched junction nucleotides: 6. The CDR3 nucleotides are TGCAGTGCTAGGGGGACAGGGGGCAGAGGGAACACTGAAGCTTTCTTT. This sequence encodes CSARGTGGRGNTEAFF.

The V gene is TRBV6-5, the J gene TRBJ2-5; D is tentatively TRBD1 or TRBD2 (6 bases each). Per germline, CDR1 MNHEY and CDR2 SVGAGI. V was clipped by 1 base and J by 6 bases, with 18 bases between them. The CDR3 sequence is 16 residues long. In DNA form, the CDR3 reads TGTGCCAGCAGTTACTGGAGGGGGGAGACAAAAAAGACCCAGTACTTC. Encoded protein: CASSYWRGETKKTQYF.

V and J are TRBV5-1 and TRBJ2-3, with D possibly being TRBD2 (5 bases). Germline V gene data show CDR1 as SGHRS and CDR2 as YFSETQ. V lost 0 bases and J lost 5, with 13 bases in between. CDR3 length: 15 amino acids. CDR3 sequence: CASSLDTSTGDTQYF. The CDR3, as DNA: TGCGCCAGCAGCTTGGATACTAGTACTGGAGATACGCAGTATTTT. Drawing the rest from reference TRBV5-1 and TRBJ2-3, the complete variable domain is KAGVTQTPRYLIKTRGQQVTLSCSPISGHRSVSWYQQTPGQGLQFLFEYFSETQRNKGNFPGRFSGRQFSNSRSEMNVSTLELGDSALYLCASSLDTSTGDTQYFGPGTRLTVL.

The rearrangement uses TRBV6-5 and TRBJ1-1; 9 bases line up with TRBD1. The V gene's germline CDR1 is MNHEY and CDR2 SVGAGI. J lost 6 bases, V lost 7 bases, and 6 bases had no gene match. The CDR3 loop spans 13 amino acids. The DNA for the CDR3 is TGTGCCAGCATGTACCGGGACAGGGCTGAAGCTTTCTTT. Translating gives CASMYRDRAEAFF.

This chain connects TRBV25-1 to TRBJ1-2; the D gene is possibly TRBD1 (5 bases). This CDR3 is built from 16 residues. Trimming took 4 bases from V and 2 from J, leaving 17 bases between them. The germline V gene encodes CDR1 MGHDK and CDR2 SYGVNS. The DNA for the CDR3 is TGTGCCAGCAGTGGGGACGGGGGAGGATTAAACTATGGCTACACCTTC. It translates to CASSGDGGGLNYGYTF.

This clonotype appeared once. This chain joins TRBV20-1 and TRBJ2-1; 10 bases map to TRBD2. Trimming took 5 bases from V and 5 from J; bases not matched to a gene: 9. CDR3 length equals 15 residues. Germline V CDR1 and CDR2: DFQATT, SNEGSKA (reference sequence). CDR3 bases: TGCAGTGCTCCCCGACTAGCGGGTGGGGACAATGAGCAGTTCTTC. Translating it yields CSAPRLAGGDNEQFF.

The sample holds a few counts of this clonotype. This chain joins TRBV20-1 and TRBJ2-7; 12 positions agree with TRBD2. Germline CDR1 DFQATT, CDR2 SNEGSKA (reference sequence). With V trimmed by 3 bases and J by 5 bases, 5 bases remained unmatched. The CDR3 consists of 14 residues. The CDR3 spells CSARLAGGRNEQYF. The CDR3 DNA follows: TGCAGTGCTAGGCTAGCGGGAGGGCGGAACGAGCAGTACTTC.

This clonotype occurred once. The genes are TRBV5-5 and TRBJ1-5; D unclear. The V end was cut by 0 bases, the J end by 3 bases, with 10 bases between. The CDR3 runs to 15 residues. The V gene's germline CDR1 is SGHKS and CDR2 YYEKEE (reference sequence). CDR3 coding DNA: TGTGCCAGCAGCTTGGCCCCGGGCACCAATCAGCCCCAGCATTTT. Its protein is CASSLAPGTNQPQHF.

V and J are TRBV20-1 and TRBJ2-4; 7 positions agree with TRBD2. V was pared by 4 bases and J by 7 bases, with 10 bases of the junction left unmatched. CDR1 and CDR2 from the germline V gene are DFQATT and SNEGSKA (reference sequence). The CDR3 loop spans 14 amino acids. The CDR3 loop reads CSATASGRGNIQYF. DNA of the CDR3: TGCAGTGCTACCGCTAGCGGAAGAGGGAACATTCAGTACTTC.

This clonotype was counted only a few times. This chain connects TRBV27 to TRBJ2-3, with a weak D call TRBD2 (6 bases). Trimming shortened V by 3 bases and J by 3 bases, and 10 bases separated the two germline ends. The CDR3 is 14 amino acids. Germline loops: CDR1 MNHEY, CDR2 SMNVEV (reference sequence). CDR3 sequence: CASSFAGRTDTQYF. The DNA for the CDR3 is TGTGCCAGCAGTTTTGCAGGGAGGACAGATACGCAGTATTTT.

DNA of the CDR3: TGTGCCAGCAGTACCTTGACTAGCTCCTACGAGCAGTACTTC. Protein: CASSTLTSSYEQYF. This sequence joins TRBV28 and TRBJ2-7; tentative D call: TRBD2 (6 bases). The V end lost 5 bases, the J end lost 0 bases, and 11 bases lay between the germline ends. CDR3 length: 14 amino acids. Looked up from germline, CDR1 is MDHEN and CDR2 is SYDVKM.

The chain is built from TRBV4-1 and TRBJ1-2; D unresolved. The germline V and J ends were trimmed by 0 bases and 2 bases, with 16 bases remaining between them. The germline gives CDR1 MGHRA, CDR2 YSYEKL. There are 17 residues in the CDR3. The CDR3 is CASSQDRIRNTNYGYTF. The CDR3 DNA follows: TGCGCCAGCAGCCAAGACCGAATCAGGAACACGAACTATGGCTACACCTTC.

This clonotype was counted only a few times. V usage is TRBV4-2 and J usage is TRBJ2-1, with 8 bases that match TRBD2. J lost 7 bases, V lost 0 bases, and 11 bases had no gene match. CDR3 length: 17 residues. Germline loops: CDR1 LGHNA, CDR2 YNFKEQ. For the CDR3, the DNA is TGTGCCAGCAGCCAAGATCCCATAAGCGGGAGAAGGAATGAGCAGTTCTTC. This sequence encodes CASSQDPISGRRNEQFF.

A single count supports this clonotype. The chain carries TRBV6-6 and TRBJ2-3; D is possibly TRBD2 (6 bases). Germline assignment: CDR1 MNHNY and CDR2 SVGAGI (reference sequence). V lost 5 bases and J lost 4, with 16 bases in between. This CDR3 has 15 amino acids. CDR3 loop: CASSVAFGGADTQYF. The CDR3 coding sequence is TGTGCCAGCAGTGTAGCATTCGGGGGAGCAGATACGCAGTATTTT.

The V call is TRBV15, the J call TRBJ2-7; D could derive from TRBD1 or TRBD2 (5 bases each). This CDR3 is 16 amino acids long. The V gene's germline CDR1 is LNHNV and CDR2 YYDKDF (reference sequence). V lost 5 bases, J lost 2 bases, and 19 bases lay in between. The CDR3: CATSAPQALGAYEQYF. The DNA of the CDR3 is TGTGCCACCAGCGCGCCCCAAGCTCTGGGGGCCTACGAGCAGTACTTC.

This chain joins TRBV6-6 and TRBJ2-7; D is perhaps TRBD1 or TRBD2 (5 bases each). This CDR3 has 16 residues. Trimming took off 0 bases at V and 2 bases at J, with 14 bases between the two ends. The V gene's germline CDR1 is MNHNY and CDR2 SVGAGI (reference sequence). The CDR3 sequence: CASSYSGASGAYEQYF. CDR3 coding DNA: TGTGCCAGCAGTTACTCAGGGGCAAGCGGTGCCTACGAGCAGTACTTC.

This clonotype has just a few counts. This chain connects TRBV29-1 to TRBJ2-3, with D possibly matching TRBD1 (5 bases). The CDR3 sequence is 16 residues long. The germline V gene has CDR1 SQVTM and CDR2 ANQGSEA. Trimming cost V 1 base and J 6 bases, with 20 bases left between them. CDR3 bases: TGCAGCGTTGAAGTCCCTACAGCTAACCCAGGGGATACGCAGTATTTT. Amino acids: CSVEVPTANPGDTQYF.

In its sample, this clonotype was seen a few times. V gene TRBV7-3 combines with J gene TRBJ2-5, with D maybe TRBD1 (6 bases). This CDR3 contains 14 residues. Germline V gives CDR1 SGHTA, CDR2 FQGTGA. The V end was cut by 4 bases, the J end by 4 bases, with 13 bases between. The CDR3 region has the DNA TGTGCCAGCAGCTCTCTGGGGGCCACAGAGACCCAGTACTTC. Its translation is CASSSLGATETQYF.

This clonotype occurred a few times. The V gene is TRBV6-1, the J gene TRBJ2-6; D perhaps matches TRBD2 (5 bases). The CDR3 is 15 amino acids. The V gene lost 7 bases and the J gene lost 0 bases, with 10 bases spanning the gap. Germline CDR1 and CDR2: MNHNS and SASEGT. CDR3: CASTDGDSGANVLTF. The DNA of the CDR3 is TGTGCCAGCACCGACGGGGACTCTGGGGCCAACGTCCTGACTTTC.

The chain couples TRBV7-2 to TRBJ2-4; TRBD1 agrees at 7 bases. The last part of the DNA fits TRBJ2-7 better; the J call may be wrong. The CDR3 sequence is 15 residues long. Germline CDR1 reads SGHTA; CDR2 reads FQGNSA. The CDR3 DNA reads as TGTGCCAGCAGCTTAACAGGGGCGCAGATCCCCGAGCAGTACTTC. This codes for CASSLTGAQIPEQYF.

This clonotype was observed at least ten times. The rearrangement uses TRBV7-9 and TRBJ2-3; 8 bases agree with TRBD2. CDR3 size: 14 residues. J was trimmed by 3 bases and V by 5 bases; bases with no gene match: 4. The germline gives CDR1 SEHNR, CDR2 FQNEAQ (reference sequence). The CDR3 DNA follows: TGTGCCAGCAGCCGGACTAGCTCGACAGATACGCAGTATTTT. Encoded protein: CASSRTSSTDTQYF.

Turning to this clonotype: A junction boundary mismatches the germline segment, possibly from a read error. The V and J genes are TRBV12-3 or TRBV12-4 and TRBJ2-1; unclear D gene. The CDR3 is 14 amino acids. The CDR3 DNA follows: TGTGCCAGCAGTTTTAGGGTTTTTTACAGTGAGCAGTTCTTC. Amino acids: CASSFRVFYSEQFF.

This chain joins TRBV5-6 and TRBJ2-7; tentative D call: TRBD1 (6 bases). The germline CDR1 and CDR2 sequences are SGHDT and YYEEEE. V was pared by 0 bases and J by 2 bases, with 12 bases between. The CDR3 has 15 amino acids. The CDR3 DNA is TGTGCCAGCAGCTTGGCTGCAGGGGAAGCCTACGAGCAGTACTTC. This encodes CASSLAAGEAYEQYF. Full variable domain (outside the CDR3, taken from reference TRBV5-6 and TRBJ2-7): DAGVTQSPTHLIKTRGQQVTLRCSPKSGHDTVSWYQQALGQGPQFIFQYYEEEERQRGNFPDRFSGHQFPNYSSELNVNALLLGDSALYLCASSLAAGEAYEQYFGPGTRLTVT.

The chain recombines TRBV7-2 with TRBJ1-5, with TRBD1 matching over 7 bases. V lost 5 bases to trimming and J lost 7 bases; unmatched junction nucleotides: 2. There are 12 residues in the CDR3. CDR1 and CDR2 from the germline V gene are SGHTA and FQGNSA. The DNA for the CDR3 is TGTGCCAGCAGCGTACAGGGGCAGCCCCAGCATTTT. This encodes CASSVQGQPQHF. The complete variable domain, with remaining parts taken from reference TRBV7-2 and TRBJ1-5, reads GAGVSQSPSNKVTEKGKDVELRCDPISGHTALYWYRQSLGQGLEFLIYFQGNSAPDKSGLPSDRFSAERTGGSVSTLTIQRTQQEDSAVYLCASSVQGQPQHFGDGTRLSIL.

This chain joins TRBV29-1 and TRBJ2-7; 7 nucleotides line up with TRBD2. Looked up from germline, CDR1 is SQVTM and CDR2 is ANQGSEA. Trimming at V came to 2 bases and at J to 0 bases, leaving 4 bases not matched to a gene. This CDR3 contains 14 residues. The CDR3: CSVELADSSYEQYF. The CDR3 DNA is TGCAGCGTTGAACTAGCGGATAGCTCCTACGAGCAGTACTTC.

The rearrangement joins TRBV5-1 to TRBJ1-1; D is unclear. Trimming stripped 2 bases from V and 1 base from J, with 9 bases between. The CDR3 totals 14 residues. In germline, CDR1 is SGHRS, CDR2 YFSETQ. CDR3 nucleotides: TGCGCCAGCAGCTTCGGCCCGGGGAACACTGAAGCTTTCTTT. This codes for CASSFGPGNTEAFF.